A single sample is the source of the 20 T cell receptor beta chains below, sequenced in a study of identical twins. TCRdb used MiXCR to reprocess the 5' RACE reads, holding one entry per CDR3 protein. The data show hundreds of thousands of distinct CDR3 sequences, with over 5% seen just once and under 2% held by the top ten. The specimen sequenced was naive T cells sorted from blood. The receptors stem from a man between 18 and 35 years old in good health.

This rearrangement joins TRBV6-4 to TRBJ1-1, with no clear D. This CDR3 has 13 amino acids. Germline values: CDR1 MRHNA, CDR2 SNTAGT. Trimming removed 8 bases at V and 3 bases at J, with 13 bases between. The CDR3 sequence is CASGRASDTEAFF. The CDR3 nucleotides read TGTGCCAGCGGCCGGGCCAGCGACACTGAAGCTTTCTTT.

This clonotype was seen repeatedly, ten times or more. The chain combines TRBV27 with TRBJ2-2; TRBD2 might be the D (5 bases). V lost 6 bases to trimming and J lost 5 bases, with 7 bases between them. Germline V lookup: CDR1 MNHEY, CDR2 SMNVEV (reference sequence). The CDR3 covers 12 residues. The CDR3 coding sequence is TGTGCCAGCAGGAGGGCAACCGGGGAGCTGTTTTTT. Translating it yields CASRRATGELFF.

This clonotype has a handful of counts. The rearrangement uses TRBV20-1 and TRBJ2-3, with D perhaps TRBD2 (6 bases). CDR1 and CDR2 (germline): DFQATT, SNEGSKA (reference sequence). The CDR3 has 13 residues. The V and J ends lost 3 bases and 7 bases respectively, with 14 bases between them. The CDR3 loop reads CSARLGGENTQYF. The CDR3 DNA reads as TGCAGTGCTAGGTTGGGAGGCGAGAATACGCAGTATTTT.

This clonotype was seen repeatedly, ten times or more. The V and J genes are TRBV10-3 and TRBJ2-3, with D hard to call. The CDR3 has 16 residues. V was clipped by 4 bases and J by 1 base, with 15 bases between them. Germline assignment: CDR1 ENHRY and CDR2 SYGVKD. CDR3 sequence: CAISVGLSVGTDTQYF. CDR3 nucleotide sequence: TGTGCCATCAGTGTTGGTCTCTCCGTCGGCACAGATACGCAGTATTTT.

Many counts were recorded for this clonotype. The V and J genes are TRBV6-1 and TRBJ2-7, with D possibly being TRBD1 or TRBD2 (7 bases each). This CDR3 has 13 amino acids. V gave up 6 bases and J gave up 6 bases, with 15 bases separating them. Looked up from germline, CDR1 is MNHNS and CDR2 is SASEGT. The CDR3 nucleotides are TGTGCCAGCAGAGCGACAGGGAGGGCCGAGCAGTACGTC. Its protein product is CASRATGRAEQYV.

The chain employs TRBV7-9 and TRBJ1-5; 7 bases match TRBD1. V trimming: 5 bases; J trimming: 0 bases; junction bases outside the gene matches: 10. Germline CDR1 SEHNR, CDR2 FQNEAQ (reference sequence). The CDR3 runs to 17 residues. CDR3 in amino acids: CASSPPGTDYSNQPQHF. CDR3 coding DNA: TGTGCCAGCAGCCCCCCCGGGACAGATTATAGCAATCAGCCCCAGCATTTT.

This clonotype was seen at least ten times. The rearrangement joins TRBV5-1 to TRBJ2-3; TRBD1 matches at 10 bases. Germline-derived CDR1 and CDR2 are SGHRS and YFSETQ. Trimming cost V 3 bases and J 2 bases; bases outside gene matches: 6. The CDR3 totals 16 residues. The CDR3 DNA follows: TGCGCCAGCAGCTACCAGACAGGGGGCTTCACAGATACGCAGTATTTT. Its protein product is CASSYQTGGFTDTQYF.

This clonotype was recorded a few times. The chain combines TRBV6-2 or TRBV6-3 with TRBJ1-3; a possible D gene is TRBD1 (5 bases). Trimming shortened V by 6 bases and J by 7 bases, and 16 bases separated the two germline ends. Germline values: CDR1 MNHEY, CDR2 SVGEGT. The CDR3 consists of 14 residues. The CDR3 protein is CASRYRDAGNTIYF. In nucleotides, the CDR3 is TGTGCCAGCAGATACCGGGACGCCGGGAACACCATATATTTT.

V and J are TRBV24-1 and TRBJ2-3; TRBD1 or TRBD2 may be the D gene (5 bases each). Trimming removed 4 bases from V and 11 bases from J, with 9 bases in between. Germline-derived CDR1 and CDR2 are KGHDR and SFDVKD. The length of the CDR3 is 11 residues. The CDR3 nucleotides read TGTGCCACCAGTGAACCGGGACGGCAGTATTTT. It is translated as CATSEPGRQYF.

This clonotype has at least ten counts. The chain employs TRBV11-3 and TRBJ2-1; no clear D gene. Germline assignment: CDR1 SGHNT and CDR2 YENEEA. V was trimmed by 4 bases and J by 4 bases, leaving 8 bases between them. This CDR3 comprises 13 residues. CDR3 in DNA: TGTGCCAGCAGCTCTCTGACTTACAATGAGCAGTTCTTC. Translated: CASSSLTYNEQFF.

The gene calls are TRBV6-5 and TRBJ1-5, with D maybe TRBD1 (5 bases). The CDR3 is made up of 17 amino acids. Trimming removed 6 bases from V and 0 bases from J, with 18 bases in between. Germline V gene sequence: CDR1 MNHEY, CDR2 SVGAGI. CDR3 in DNA: TGTGCCAGCAGATACACCCCGGGGCTCCTTAGCAATCAGCCCCAGCATTTT. Amino acid sequence: CASRYTPGLLSNQPQHF.

The chain uses TRBV11-2 and TRBJ2-7; no reliable D call. With 1 base removed from V and 7 bases from J, the gap between germline ends came to 11 bases. This CDR3 comprises 13 residues. Germline V gives CDR1 SGHAT, CDR2 FQNNGV. The CDR3 loop reads CASSLGLVGEQYF. The CDR3 coding sequence is TGTGCCAGCAGCTTAGGGTTGGTGGGGGAGCAGTACTTC.

This clonotype was recorded a few times. This sequence joins TRBV6-2 or TRBV6-3 and TRBJ1-5, with D hard to call. This CDR3 has 14 residues. The V end was cut by 0 bases, the J end by 8 bases, with 11 bases between. Germline CDR1 and CDR2: MNHEY and SVGEGT. The CDR3 is CASSYSTWKKPQHF. The CDR3, as DNA: TGTGCCAGCAGTTACTCGACCTGGAAGAAGCCCCAGCATTTT.

This clonotype was recorded at least ten times. The chain has TRBV3-1 and TRBJ2-1; D might be TRBD1 or TRBD2, each matching 5 bases. Germline CDR1 and CDR2: LGHDT and YNNKEL (reference sequence). The CDR3 spans 13 residues. Trimming removed 5 bases from V and 10 bases from J, with 15 bases in between. This CDR3 reads CASSYGAGGEQFF. CDR3 sequence (DNA): TGTGCCAGCAGCTATGGGGCCGGCGGGGAGCAGTTCTTC.

This clonotype was detected a few times. The gene calls are TRBV20-1 and TRBJ2-4; the D call may be TRBD1 or TRBD2 (5 bases each). Looked up from germline, CDR1 is DFQATT and CDR2 is SNEGSKA (reference sequence). The CDR3 length is 13 residues. Trimming left V 6 bases short and J 5 bases short, with 14 bases between. Here the CDR3 DNA reads TGCAGTGCCGAGGGCAGGGCTCAAAACATTCAGTACTTC. Translating gives CSAEGRAQNIQYF.

This clonotype was observed at least ten times. This chain joins TRBV6-1 and TRBJ2-3, with TRBD2 identical over 15 bases. J was trimmed by 8 bases and V by 10 bases; bases with no gene match: 10. The CDR3 length is 15 residues. CDR1 and CDR2 from the germline V gene are MNHNS and SASEGT. The CDR3 bases are TGTGCCACTGCCGGACTAGCGGGAGGGCCTGGTACGCAGTATTTT. Translated, it gives CATAGLAGGPGTQYF.

This clonotype was seen at least ten times. This chain connects TRBV11-2 to TRBJ1-1; D gene unclear. Per the germline V gene, CDR1 is SGHAT and CDR2 is FQNNGV. The V gene lost 0 bases and the J gene lost 4 bases, with 9 bases spanning the gap. This CDR3 region has 14 residues. CDR3 DNA: TGTGCCAGCAGCTTAGATCGCATTATCACTGAAGCTTTCTTT. Translating gives CASSLDRIITEAFF.

Only a few counts were recorded for this clonotype. The genes are TRBV20-1 and TRBJ1-1; no reliable D call. From germline, CDR1 is DFQATT and CDR2 SNEGSKA (reference sequence). There are 13 residues in the CDR3. V shed 2 bases and J shed 0 bases, with 7 bases lying between them. For the CDR3, the DNA is TGCAGTGCTAGAACGACACTGAACACTGAAGCTTTCTTT. Its translation: CSARTTLNTEAFF.

V and J are TRBV11-2 and TRBJ2-3; D uncertain. This CDR3 is built from 16 residues. V dropped 8 bases and J dropped 0 bases, with 18 bases sitting between them. Per the germline V gene, CDR1 is SGHAT and CDR2 is FQNNGV. This CDR3 reads CASGHDFGSSTDTQYF. The CDR3 nucleotides read TGTGCCAGCGGTCATGATTTTGGCTCTAGCACAGATACGCAGTATTTT.

Ten or more counts support this clonotype. The rearrangement links TRBV27 to TRBJ2-5, with 8 bases fitting TRBD1. The CDR3 covers 14 residues. The V and J ends lost 6 bases and 5 bases, in that order; junction bases with no gene match: 8. Germline V gene data show CDR1 as MNHEY and CDR2 as SMNVEV (reference sequence). The CDR3 nucleotides read TGTGCCAGCAGGGGCCCCAGGGGGCGTGAGACCCAGTACTTC. Translation: CASRGPRGRETQYF.